The rows below give T cell receptor beta chains drawn from one sample of a study of blood T cell repertoires in COVID-19. Profiling relied on immunoSEQ multiplex PCR, and the TCRdb table lists in-frame clones only, not all of them. The table lists roughly 260,000 clones, approximately 80% of them singletons. The sequenced material came from peripheral blood. All receptors come from a woman older than 75 with active or convalescent COVID-19. Both conserved end residues are part of each CDR3. The order of the fields is D gene, V gene, clone size, J gene, CDR3 protein, CDR3 DNA. The D gene is left open where the match is weak. A row's size may be missing; if present it is once, few, many or a size class.

d_call: TRBD2; v_call: TRBV4-1; clone_size: .; j_call: TRBJ2-1; cdr3_aa: CASSQGVAGQFSYNEQFF; cdr3_nt: TGCGCCAGCAGCCAAGGAGTAGCGGGACAATTCTCCTACAATGAGCAGTTCTTC
d_call: TRBD2; v_call: TRBV11-2; clone_size: .; j_call: TRBJ2-1; cdr3_aa: CASSHSGGSYNEQFF; cdr3_nt: TGTGCCAGCAGCCATAGCGGGGGCTCCTACAATGAGCAGTTCTTC
d_call: TRBD2; v_call: TRBV19; clone_size: .; j_call: TRBJ2-7; cdr3_aa: CASSTLAGGSYEQYF; cdr3_nt: TGTGCCAGTAGTACACTAGCGGGAGGGTCCTACGAGCAGTACTTC
d_call: .; v_call: TRBV19; clone_size: .; j_call: TRBJ1-1; cdr3_aa: CASSIMAVRTEAFF; cdr3_nt: TGTGCCAGTAGTATTATGGCAGTGAGGACTGAAGCTTTCTTT
d_call: .; v_call: TRBV6-5; clone_size: .; j_call: TRBJ1-5; cdr3_aa: CASQDLVPNQPQHF; cdr3_nt: TGTGCCAGCCAGGACTTAGTCCCCAATCAGCCCCAGCATTTT
d_call: .; v_call: TRBV2; clone_size: .; j_call: TRBJ1-3; cdr3_aa: CASSENSFTGNTIYF; cdr3_nt: TGTGCCAGCAGTGAAAACAGTTTTACTGGAAACACCATATATTTT
d_call: TRBD1; v_call: TRBV12-3/TRBV12-4; clone_size: .; j_call: TRBJ1-2; cdr3_aa: CASSLYRGYGYTF; cdr3_nt: TGTGCCAGCAGTTTGTACAGGGGCTATGGCTACACCTTC
d_call: TRBD1; v_call: TRBV28; clone_size: .; j_call: TRBJ1-2; cdr3_aa: CASSRTGAHYGYTF; cdr3_nt: TGTGCCAGCAGCCGGACAGGGGCCCACTATGGCTACACCTTC
d_call: .; v_call: TRBV11-2; clone_size: few; j_call: TRBJ1-3; cdr3_aa: CASSLDLVGLGNTIYF; cdr3_nt: TGTGCCAGCAGCTTAGATCTCGTAGGACTGGGAAACACCATATATTTT
d_call: .; v_call: TRBV20-1; clone_size: once; j_call: TRBJ1-1; cdr3_aa: CSASSEGWDTEAFF; cdr3_nt: TGCAGTGCTAGTTCCGAGGGTTGGGACACTGAAGCTTTCTTT
d_call: TRBD1; v_call: TRBV10-2; clone_size: .; j_call: TRBJ1-2; cdr3_aa: CASTDGTGNYGYTF; cdr3_nt: TGCGCCAGCACCGATGGGACAGGGAACTATGGCTACACCTTC
d_call: TRBD1; v_call: TRBV7-2; clone_size: .; j_call: TRBJ2-2; cdr3_aa: CASSLTGATNTGELFF; cdr3_nt: TGTGCCAGCAGCCTCACAGGGGCTACAAACACCGGGGAGCTGTTTTTT
d_call: TRBD1; v_call: TRBV7-9; clone_size: .; j_call: TRBJ2-1; cdr3_aa: CASSFRQGAKDEQFF; cdr3_nt: TGTGCCAGCAGCTTCCGACAGGGGGCAAAGGATGAGCAGTTCTTC
d_call: .; v_call: TRBV10-1; clone_size: .; j_call: TRBJ1-5; cdr3_aa: CASSESGLGQPQHF; cdr3_nt: TGCGCCAGCAGTGAGTCTGGGCTGGGTCAGCCCCAGCATTTT
d_call: TRBD1; v_call: TRBV3-1/TRBV3-2; clone_size: .; j_call: TRBJ1-1; cdr3_aa: CASSLGQGFLRSTEAFF; cdr3_nt: TGTGCCAGCAGCCTGGGACAGGGGTTCTTGCGTAGCACTGAAGCTTTCTTT
d_call: .; v_call: TRBV2; clone_size: .; j_call: TRBJ1-5; cdr3_aa: CASSRDINQPQHF; cdr3_nt: TGTGCCAGCAGCCGGGACATCAATCAGCCCCAGCATTTT
d_call: .; v_call: TRBV12-5; clone_size: .; j_call: TRBJ2-3; cdr3_aa: CASGQSGTDTQYF; cdr3_nt: TGTGCTAGTGGTCAATCGGGCACAGATACGCAGTATTTT
d_call: .; v_call: TRBV6-5; clone_size: .; j_call: TRBJ1-5; cdr3_aa: CASGAQPQHF; cdr3_nt: TGTGCCAGCGGGGCTCAGCCCCAGCATTTT
d_call: .; v_call: TRBV7-6; clone_size: .; j_call: TRBJ1-6; cdr3_aa: CASSSRGYSPLHF; cdr3_nt: TGTGCCAGCAGCTCCCGAGGGTATTCACCCCTCCACTTT
d_call: TRBD1; v_call: TRBV28; clone_size: .; j_call: TRBJ1-6; cdr3_aa: CASSLSGTGKSPLHF; cdr3_nt: TGTGCCAGCAGTTTATCCGGGACAGGGAAATCACCCCTCCACTTT
d_call: TRBD1; v_call: TRBV18; clone_size: once; j_call: TRBJ2-1; cdr3_aa: CASSPGQGAYNEQFF; cdr3_nt: TGTGCCAGCTCACCCGGACAGGGGGCTTACAATGAGCAGTTCTTC
d_call: TRBD1; v_call: TRBV7-9; clone_size: .; j_call: TRBJ1-2; cdr3_aa: CASSPTLGQGVRGYGYTF; cdr3_nt: TGTGCCAGCAGCCCGACGTTAGGACAGGGAGTAAGAGGCTATGGCTACACCTTC
d_call: .; v_call: TRBV29-1; clone_size: few; j_call: TRBJ1-3; cdr3_aa: CSAKSSGNTIYF; cdr3_nt: TGCAGCGCAAAGAGCTCTGGAAACACCATATATTTT
d_call: TRBD2; v_call: TRBV19; clone_size: .; j_call: TRBJ2-1; cdr3_aa: CASSTLAGDGGEQFF; cdr3_nt: TGTGCCAGTAGTACCCTAGCGGGAGATGGAGGTGAGCAGTTCTTC
d_call: TRBD2; v_call: TRBV19; clone_size: .; j_call: TRBJ2-3; cdr3_aa: CASRGLAGVTDTQYF; cdr3_nt: TGTGCCAGTAGGGGACTAGCGGGAGTCACAGATACGCAGTATTTT
d_call: TRBD2; v_call: TRBV29-1; clone_size: .; j_call: TRBJ2-7; cdr3_aa: CSVKAPLAAAYEQYF; cdr3_nt: TGCAGCGTTAAAGCCCCACTAGCGGCCGCCTACGAGCAGTACTTC
d_call: .; v_call: TRBV5-4; clone_size: .; j_call: TRBJ1-1; cdr3_aa: CASSSARTGEAFF; cdr3_nt: TGTGCCAGCAGCTCAGCTCGAACAGGTGAAGCTTTCTTT
d_call: .; v_call: TRBV28; clone_size: .; j_call: TRBJ1-2; cdr3_aa: CASSRRKSANYGYTF; cdr3_nt: TGTGCCAGCAGTCGCAGAAAAAGCGCTAACTATGGCTACACCTTC
d_call: .; v_call: TRBV28; clone_size: .; j_call: TRBJ1-2; cdr3_aa: CASSSTGVANYGYTF; cdr3_nt: TGTGCCAGCAGTAGCACAGGAGTAGCTAACTATGGCTACACCTTC
d_call: .; v_call: TRBV5-1; clone_size: .; j_call: TRBJ1-2; cdr3_aa: CASSNRDGYTF; cdr3_nt: TGCGCCAGCAGCAACAGGGATGGCTACACCTTC